This T cell receptor (beta chain) was identified during a study of T-cell memory formation after mild COVID-19. At the level of the study: TCR clusters were mostly confined to one donor each. General observations from the study: Cross-reactive memory appears to have joined, as suggested by some responding clones showing up in pre-infection memory. Most CD4+ clones that shrank were in CM and EM, while CD8+ ones turned up in EMRA.

This clonotype was seen only a few times. Its antigen is as yet unknown. TCRdb ran MiXCR on the 5' RACE reads and lists one entry per CDR3 protein. Of approximately 450,000 distinct CDR3 sequences listed, around a sixth were seen once; the top ten hold 9% to 15%. CDR3 length: 14 amino acids. Germline CDR1 SGHNT, CDR2 YYREEE (reference sequence). Trimming cost V 3 bases and J 4 bases, with 13 bases left between them. The clonotype was recovered from an adult woman who had mild COVID-19 (a few samples of this study predate the infection). Cell type and time point are not known. Material for sequencing was PBMCs or a T cell subset sorted from them (not recorded which). The rearrangement links TRBV5-4 to TRBJ1-2; possibly TRBD1 for D (6 bases). The CDR3 protein is CASSSGGQIYGYTF. The CDR3 DNA sequence: TGTGCCAGCAGCTCCGGTGGACAGATCTATGGCTACACCTTC.